This T cell receptor (beta chain) was profiled in a study of blood T cell repertoires in COVID-19. Study-level background: The study drew acute and convalescent COVID-19 samples from the United States, Italy and Spain. PBMCs, B-cell-depleted T cells, or T cells were the source of the cDNA or gDNA that made up the material.

As processed by the authors: Scientists estimated how many nucleated cells there were by amplifying reference gene primers. Clones were sequenced by immunoSEQ multiplex PCR, and TCRdb holds only the in-frame ones, with some missing. D and trimming come from the DNA, and the V and J calls and clone size come from that table. Seen here are about 97,000 clones, approximately 89% observed once, and the top ten hold 20%. Deletions cut 3 bases from V and 4 bases from J, with 15 bases between. The germline V gene has CDR1 MDHEN and CDR2 SYDVKM. The CDR3 is 15 residues long. Material for sequencing was peripheral blood. The rearrangement uses TRBV28 and TRBJ2-5; possibly TRBD2 for D (6 bases). This TCR was sampled from a human donor in a cohort sampled during active COVID-19. The CDR3 sequence is CASSFGSGEVETQYF. The CDR3 DNA follows: TGTGCCAGCAGTTTCGGGTCGGGAGAGGTAGAGACCCAGTACTTC.